This T cell receptor (beta chain) was captured in a study of T cell responses to AZD1222 COVID-19 vaccine. Findings and caveats of the study: Possibly, clonal diversity was underestimated; donors were largely white British and included more females. Every sample of the repertoires postdated the peak T cell response. Vaccine-associated CD4 TCRs ranged over spike, dominating at 160-218 and 743-854.

The CDR3 loop spans 15 amino acids. CDR1 is SGHAT and CDR2 is FQNNGV in the germline V gene. Trimming pared 5 bases from V and 6 bases from J, leaving 19 bases between. Libraries were prepared by immunoSEQ multiplex PCR; TCRdb keeps only in-frame clonotypes and omits some of them. The data hold 150,000 to 200,000 clones, with roughly 91% observed a single time. As regards this clone: No antigen is known for it.

Pooled together were second doses at about 4 or about 12 weeks. The receptor's source is an adult who received the AZD1222 COVID-19 vaccine. Sequenced material: peripheral blood, taken 28 days after the second AZD1222 dose. V is TRBV11-2 and J is TRBJ1-2; D perhaps matches TRBD1 (5 bases). CDR3 protein: CASSPWAGALDGYTF. The DNA for the CDR3 is TGTGCCAGCAGCCCCTGGGCCGGGGCCCTCGATGGCTACACCTTC.